These 5 T cell receptor beta chains share one sample of origin, sequenced in a study of blood T cell repertoires in COVID-19. The data were produced by immunoSEQ multiplex PCR, yet TCRdb's version contains in-frame clones alone and is incomplete. The sample yields about 490,000 clones, 80% to 90% seen once. Sequenced material: peripheral blood. The receptor set was obtained from a human donor in a cohort sampled during active COVID-19.

The chain carries TRBV19 and TRBJ2-5; weak D call: TRBD1 (6 bases). Trimming shortened V by 5 bases and J by 1 base, and 11 bases separated the two germline ends. The germline CDR1 and CDR2 sequences are LNHDA and SQIVND (reference sequence). The CDR3 is 14 residues long. Here the CDR3 reads CASSGGGSQETQYF. For the CDR3, the DNA is TGTGCCAGTAGTGGGGGCGGCAGCCAAGAGACCCAGTACTTC.

This clone has more than one count but fewer than ten. The gene calls are TRBV10-3 and TRBJ1-4; the D gene is possibly TRBD1 (5 bases). The CDR3 consists of 14 residues. Per germline, CDR1 ENHRY and CDR2 SYGVKD. Trimming took off 8 bases at V and 5 bases at J, with 15 bases between the two ends. The CDR3 sequence is CAIGGERVNEKLFF. The CDR3 DNA reads as TGTGCCATCGGGGGGGAGCGGGTGAATGAAAAACTGTTTTTT.

This chain uses TRBV5-4 with TRBJ2-3; D possibly corresponds to TRBD1 (5 bases). This CDR3 region has 15 residues. Between the trimmed V and J ends, which lost 0 bases and 2 bases, there was a span of 10 bases. Germline V CDR1 and CDR2: SGHNT, YYREEE (reference sequence). CDR3 sequence: CASSLEGQDTDTQYF. CDR3 nucleotides: TGTGCCAGCAGCTTGGAGGGGCAGGACACAGATACGCAGTATTTT. Full variable domain (remainder filled in from reference TRBV5-4 and TRBJ2-3): ETGVTQSPTHLIKTRGQQVTLRCSSQSGHNTVSWYQQALGQGPQFIFQYYREEENGRGNFPPRFSGLQFPNYSSELNVNALELDDSALYLCASSLEGQDTDTQYFGPGTRLTVL.

The V and J genes are TRBV18 and TRBJ2-2; 10 positions match TRBD1. CDR3 length equals 19 residues. V was clipped by 0 bases and J by 5 bases; unmatched bases: 12. Per germline, CDR1 KGHSH and CDR2 LQKENI. CDR3 loop: CASSPPTGGAWGRTGELFF. CDR3 nucleotides: TGTGCCAGCTCACCACCGACAGGGGGCGCGTGGGGCCGAACCGGGGAGCTGTTTTTT.

This chain links TRBV30 with TRBJ1-1; possible D gene TRBD1, 5 bases. The CDR3 extends over 13 amino acids. Between the trimmed V and J ends, which lost 5 bases and 3 bases, there was a span of 13 bases. Germline assignment: CDR1 GTSNPN and CDR2 SVGIG (reference sequence). The CDR3 DNA reads as TGTGCCTGGGCTAGACAGTTAGACACTGAAGCTTTCTTT. It specifies CAWARQLDTEAFF.